The source of this TCR beta chain is a study of T cells after yellow fever vaccination. In the study overall: Low-cell-number fractions were prepared with SMART-Seq v4 Ultra Low Input.

Each CDR3 protein is one row after TCRdb ran MiXCR on the 5' RACE reads. The sample has some 320,000 distinct CDR3 sequences, approximately 4% seen once. The CDR3 spans 17 residues. Germline values: CDR1 SEHNR, CDR2 FQNEAQ (reference sequence). The germline V and J ends were trimmed by 2 bases and 6 bases, with 17 bases remaining between them. This clonotype was counted a few times. This TCR came from a man aged 18 to 29 who received the YFV17D yellow fever vaccine. The material sequenced was PBMCs, taken 5 days after the yellow fever booster vaccination. The chain is built from TRBV7-9 and TRBJ1-6, with D perhaps matching TRBD1 (6 bases). DNA of the CDR3: TGTGCCAGCAGCTTACACGGGGGCCGGGCCGCTAATTCACCCCTCCACTTT. The encoded protein is CASSLHGGRAANSPLHF.